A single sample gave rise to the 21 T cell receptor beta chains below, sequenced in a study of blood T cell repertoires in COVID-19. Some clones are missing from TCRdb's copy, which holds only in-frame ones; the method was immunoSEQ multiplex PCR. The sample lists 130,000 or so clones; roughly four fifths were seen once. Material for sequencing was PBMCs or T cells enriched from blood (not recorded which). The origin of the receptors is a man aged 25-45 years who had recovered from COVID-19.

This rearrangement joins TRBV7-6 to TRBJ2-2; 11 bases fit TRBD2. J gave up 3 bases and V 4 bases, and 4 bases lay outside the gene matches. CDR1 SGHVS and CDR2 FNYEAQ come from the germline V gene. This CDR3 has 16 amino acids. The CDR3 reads CASSSSGGFYTGELFF. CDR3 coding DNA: TGTGCCAGCAGCTCTAGCGGGGGGTTCTACACCGGGGAGCTGTTTTTT.

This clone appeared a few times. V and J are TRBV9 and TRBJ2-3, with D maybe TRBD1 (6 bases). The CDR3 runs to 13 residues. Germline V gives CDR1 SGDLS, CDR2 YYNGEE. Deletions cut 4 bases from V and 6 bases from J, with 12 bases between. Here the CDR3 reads CASSLQGMDTQYF. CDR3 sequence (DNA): TGTGCCAGCAGCCTCCAGGGGATGGATACGCAGTATTTT.

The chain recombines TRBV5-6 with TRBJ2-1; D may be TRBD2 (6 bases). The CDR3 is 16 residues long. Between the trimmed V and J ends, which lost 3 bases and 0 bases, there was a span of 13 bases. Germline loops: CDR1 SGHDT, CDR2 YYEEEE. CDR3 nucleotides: TGTGCCAGCAGCTCATTACGGGGGAGCTCCTACAATGAGCAGTTCTTC. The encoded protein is CASSSLRGSSYNEQFF.

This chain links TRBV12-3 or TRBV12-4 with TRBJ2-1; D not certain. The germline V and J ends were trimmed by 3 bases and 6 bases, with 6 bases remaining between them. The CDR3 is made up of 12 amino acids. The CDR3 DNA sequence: TGTGCCAGCAGTTTGGGCTCCAATGAGCAGTTCTTC. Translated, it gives CASSLGSNEQFF.

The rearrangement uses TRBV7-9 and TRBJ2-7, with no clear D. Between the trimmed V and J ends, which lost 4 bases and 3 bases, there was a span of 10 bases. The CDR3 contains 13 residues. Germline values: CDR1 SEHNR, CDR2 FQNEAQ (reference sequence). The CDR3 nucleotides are TGTGCCAGCAGCTCCACCGGTTTCTACGAGCAGTACTTC. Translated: CASSSTGFYEQYF.

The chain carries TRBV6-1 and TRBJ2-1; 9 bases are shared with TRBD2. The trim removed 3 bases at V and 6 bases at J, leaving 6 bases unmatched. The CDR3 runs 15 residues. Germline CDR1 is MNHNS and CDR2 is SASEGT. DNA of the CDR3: TGTGCCAGCAGTGATGCGGGAGGGCCAGGCAATGAGCAGTTCTTC. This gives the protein CASSDAGGPGNEQFF.

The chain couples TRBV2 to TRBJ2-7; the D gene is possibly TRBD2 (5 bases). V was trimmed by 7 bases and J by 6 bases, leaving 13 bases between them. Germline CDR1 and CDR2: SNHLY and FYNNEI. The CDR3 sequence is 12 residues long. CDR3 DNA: TGTGCCAGCAATCCGGGCCGGGGCGAGCAGTACGTC. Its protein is CASNPGRGEQYV.

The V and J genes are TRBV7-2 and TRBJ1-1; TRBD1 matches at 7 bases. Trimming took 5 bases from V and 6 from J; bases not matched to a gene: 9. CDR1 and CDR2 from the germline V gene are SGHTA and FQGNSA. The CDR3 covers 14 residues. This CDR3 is CASSADRDSAEAFF. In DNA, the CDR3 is TGTGCCAGCAGCGCCGACAGGGATTCTGCTGAAGCTTTCTTT. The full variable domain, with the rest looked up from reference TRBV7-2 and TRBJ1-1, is GAGVSQSPSNKVTEKGKDVELRCDPISGHTALYWYRQSLGQGLEFLIYFQGNSAPDKSGLPSDRFSAERTGGSVSTLTIQRTQQEDSAVYLCASSADRDSAEAFFGQGTRLTVV.

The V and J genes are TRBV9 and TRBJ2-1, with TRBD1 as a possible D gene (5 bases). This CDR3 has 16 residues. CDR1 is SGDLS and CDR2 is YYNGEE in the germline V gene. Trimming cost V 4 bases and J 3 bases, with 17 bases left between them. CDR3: CASSPLQGLNYNEQFF. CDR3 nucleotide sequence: TGTGCCAGCAGCCCTCTCCAGGGCTTAAACTACAATGAGCAGTTCTTC.

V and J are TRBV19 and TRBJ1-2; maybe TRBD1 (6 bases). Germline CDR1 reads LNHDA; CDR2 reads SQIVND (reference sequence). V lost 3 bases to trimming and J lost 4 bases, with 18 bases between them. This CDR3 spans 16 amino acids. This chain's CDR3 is CASSIPSQTGPYGYTF. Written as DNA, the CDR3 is TGTGCCAGTAGTATCCCCAGTCAAACAGGGCCCTATGGCTACACCTTC.

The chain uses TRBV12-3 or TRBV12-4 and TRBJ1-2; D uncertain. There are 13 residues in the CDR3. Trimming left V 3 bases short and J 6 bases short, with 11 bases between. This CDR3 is CASSLREGNGYTF. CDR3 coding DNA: TGTGCCAGCAGTTTGAGGGAAGGGAATGGCTACACCTTC.

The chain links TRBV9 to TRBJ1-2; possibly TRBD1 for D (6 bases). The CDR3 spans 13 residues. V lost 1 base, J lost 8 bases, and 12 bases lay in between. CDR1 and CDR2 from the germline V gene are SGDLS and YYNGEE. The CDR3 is CASSVYWGQGYTF. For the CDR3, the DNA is TGTGCCAGCAGCGTATATTGGGGGCAAGGCTACACCTTC.

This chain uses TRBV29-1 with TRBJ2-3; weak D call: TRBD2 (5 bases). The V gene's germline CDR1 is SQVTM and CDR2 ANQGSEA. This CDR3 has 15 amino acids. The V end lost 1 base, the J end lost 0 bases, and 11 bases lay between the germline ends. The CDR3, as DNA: TGCAGCGTTGAAGCGGGAACGATTAGCACAGATACGCAGTATTTT. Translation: CSVEAGTISTDTQYF.

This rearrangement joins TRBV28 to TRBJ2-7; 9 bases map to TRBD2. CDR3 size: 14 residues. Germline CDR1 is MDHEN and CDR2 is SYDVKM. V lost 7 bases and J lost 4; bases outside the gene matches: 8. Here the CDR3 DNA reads TGTGCCAGCAACGCCGGGACTAGCCAATACGAGCAGTACTTC. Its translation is CASNAGTSQYEQYF.

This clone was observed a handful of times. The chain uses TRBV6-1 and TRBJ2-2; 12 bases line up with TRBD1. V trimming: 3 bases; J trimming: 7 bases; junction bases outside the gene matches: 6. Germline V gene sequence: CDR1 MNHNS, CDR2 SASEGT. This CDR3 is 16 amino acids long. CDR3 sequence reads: CASSDMGQGAIGELFF. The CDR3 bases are TGTGCCAGCAGTGATATGGGACAGGGGGCCATCGGGGAGCTGTTTTTT.

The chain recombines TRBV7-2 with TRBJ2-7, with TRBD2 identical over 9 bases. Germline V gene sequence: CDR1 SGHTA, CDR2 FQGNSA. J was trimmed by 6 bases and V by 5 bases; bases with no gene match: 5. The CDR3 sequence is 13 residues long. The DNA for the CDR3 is TGTGCCAGCAGCCAGGCACTAGCGGGCGAGCAGTACTTC. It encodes CASSQALAGEQYF.

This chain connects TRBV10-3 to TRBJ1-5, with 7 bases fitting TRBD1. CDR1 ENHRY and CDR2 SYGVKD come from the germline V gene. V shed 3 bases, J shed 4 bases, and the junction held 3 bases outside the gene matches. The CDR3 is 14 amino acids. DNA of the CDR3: TGTGCCATCAGTGAAGGGACAGAAAATCAGCCCCAGCATTTT. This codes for CAISEGTENQPQHF.

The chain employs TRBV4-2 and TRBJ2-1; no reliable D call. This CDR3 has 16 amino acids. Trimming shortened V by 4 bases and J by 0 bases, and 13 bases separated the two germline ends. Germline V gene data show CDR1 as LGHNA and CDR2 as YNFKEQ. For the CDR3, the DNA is TGTGCCAGCAGCCCTGCTGACTCGAGCTCCTACAATGAGCAGTTCTTC. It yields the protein CASSPADSSSYNEQFF.

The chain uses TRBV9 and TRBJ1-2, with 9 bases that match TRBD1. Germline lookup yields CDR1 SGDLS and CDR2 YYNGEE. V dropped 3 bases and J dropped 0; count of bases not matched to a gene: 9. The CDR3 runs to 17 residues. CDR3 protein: CASSEGQGTKSNYGYTF. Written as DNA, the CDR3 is TGTGCCAGCAGCGAAGGACAGGGGACGAAGTCTAACTATGGCTACACCTTC.

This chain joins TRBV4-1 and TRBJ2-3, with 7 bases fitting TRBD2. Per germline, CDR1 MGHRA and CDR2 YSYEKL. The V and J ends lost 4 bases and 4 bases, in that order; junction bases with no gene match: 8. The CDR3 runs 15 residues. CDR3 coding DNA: TGCGCCAGCAGCCCTTCCGGGGGGATAGCAGATACGCAGTATTTT. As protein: CASSPSGGIADTQYF.

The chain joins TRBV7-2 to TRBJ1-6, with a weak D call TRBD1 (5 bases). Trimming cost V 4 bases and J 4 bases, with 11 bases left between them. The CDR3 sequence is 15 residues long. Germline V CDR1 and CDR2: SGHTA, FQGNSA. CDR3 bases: TGTGCCAGCAGCTCGACTCAGGGTTATAATTCACCCCTCCACTTT. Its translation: CASSSTQGYNSPLHF. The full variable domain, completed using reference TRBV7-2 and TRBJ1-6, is GAGVSQSPSNKVTEKGKDVELRCDPISGHTALYWYRQSLGQGLEFLIYFQGNSAPDKSGLPSDRFSAERTGGSVSTLTIQRTQQEDSAVYLCASSSTQGYNSPLHFGNGTRLTVT.